This T cell receptor beta chain is drawn from a study of T cells in Graves' hyperthyroidism and ophthalmopathy. Germline CDR1 reads KGHSH; CDR2 reads LQKENI. CDR3 size: 15 residues. V was shortened by 3 bases and J by 4 bases, with 15 bases between the two germline ends. Template material for amplifying TCR beta CDR3 regions consisted of RNA transcripts. First-round RT-PCR of the TCR CDR3 relied on the HTBI primer set. From the multiplex PCR reads, TCRdb called clonotypes with MiXCR, one entry per CDR3 protein. The top ten hold around 17% of the sample, which has around 700,000 distinct CDR3 sequences, around 19% seen once. The sample holds many counts of this clonotype.

The gene calls are TRBV18 and TRBJ1-1; D gene unclear. Sequenced sample: blood. The receptor was isolated from a woman between 50 and 59 years old with Graves' hyperthyroidism that later progressed to Graves' ophthalmopathy. The CDR3 sequence: CASSPDSTPLTEAFF. The CDR3 nucleotides read TGTGCCAGCTCACCTGATAGTACCCCTCTCACTGAAGCTTTCTTT.